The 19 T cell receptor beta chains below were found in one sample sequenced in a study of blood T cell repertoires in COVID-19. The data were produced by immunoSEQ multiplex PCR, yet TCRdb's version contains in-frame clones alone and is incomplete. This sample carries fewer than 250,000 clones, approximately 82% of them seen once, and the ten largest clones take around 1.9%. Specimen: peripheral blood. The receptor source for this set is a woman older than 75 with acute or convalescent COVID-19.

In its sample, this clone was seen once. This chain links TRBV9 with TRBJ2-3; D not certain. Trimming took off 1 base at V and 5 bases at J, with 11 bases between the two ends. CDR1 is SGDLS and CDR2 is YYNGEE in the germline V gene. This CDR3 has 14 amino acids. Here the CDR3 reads CASSVSGRVDTQYF. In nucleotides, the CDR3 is TGTGCCAGCAGCGTATCGGGTCGGGTAGATACGCAGTATTTT.

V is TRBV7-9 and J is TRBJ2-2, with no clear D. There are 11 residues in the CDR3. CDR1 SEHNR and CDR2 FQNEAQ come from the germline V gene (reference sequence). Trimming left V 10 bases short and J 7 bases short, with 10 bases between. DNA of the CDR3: TGTGCCATCCCGGTTCTCGGGGAGCTGTTTTTT. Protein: CAIPVLGELFF.

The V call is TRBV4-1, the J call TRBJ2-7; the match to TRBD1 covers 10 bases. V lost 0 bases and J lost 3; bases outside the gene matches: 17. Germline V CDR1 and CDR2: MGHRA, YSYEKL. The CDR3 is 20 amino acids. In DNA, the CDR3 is TGCGCCAGCAGCCAAGAATTGGCACATGGGACCGGGACAGGGGTCTACGAGCAGTACTTC. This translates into CASSQELAHGTGTGVYEQYF.

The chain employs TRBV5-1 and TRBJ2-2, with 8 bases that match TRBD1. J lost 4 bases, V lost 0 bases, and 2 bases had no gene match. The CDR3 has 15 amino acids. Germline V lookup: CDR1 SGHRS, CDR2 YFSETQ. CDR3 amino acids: CASSLEQGGTGELFF. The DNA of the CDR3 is TGCGCCAGCAGCTTGGAACAGGGGGGCACCGGGGAGCTGTTTTTT. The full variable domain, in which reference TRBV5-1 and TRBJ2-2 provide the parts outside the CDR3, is KAGVTQTPRYLIKTRGQQVTLSCSPISGHRSVSWYQQTPGQGLQFLFEYFSETQRNKGNFPGRFSGRQFSNSRSEMNVSTLELGDSALYLCASSLEQGGTGELFFGEGSRLTVL.

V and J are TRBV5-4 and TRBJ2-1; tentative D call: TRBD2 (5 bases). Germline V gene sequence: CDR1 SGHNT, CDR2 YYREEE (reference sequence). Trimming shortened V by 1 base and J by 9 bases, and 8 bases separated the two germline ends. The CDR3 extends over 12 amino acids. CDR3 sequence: CASSLQSGEQFF. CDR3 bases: TGTGCCAGCAGCTTGCAGAGCGGTGAGCAGTTCTTC.

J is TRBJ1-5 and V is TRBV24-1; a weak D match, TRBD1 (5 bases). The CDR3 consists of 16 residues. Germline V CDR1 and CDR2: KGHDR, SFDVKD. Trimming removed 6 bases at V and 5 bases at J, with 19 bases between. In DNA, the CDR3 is TGTGCCACCAGTTCTGATTCGTTTCGGGGGGATCAGCCCCAGCATTTT. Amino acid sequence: CATSSDSFRGDQPQHF.

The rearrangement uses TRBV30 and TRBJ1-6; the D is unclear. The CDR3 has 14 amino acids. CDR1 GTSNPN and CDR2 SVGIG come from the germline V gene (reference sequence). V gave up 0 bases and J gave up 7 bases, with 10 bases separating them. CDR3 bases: TGTGCCTGGAGTGTAAAACAGAAGAATTCACCCCTCCACTTT. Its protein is CAWSVKQKNSPLHF.

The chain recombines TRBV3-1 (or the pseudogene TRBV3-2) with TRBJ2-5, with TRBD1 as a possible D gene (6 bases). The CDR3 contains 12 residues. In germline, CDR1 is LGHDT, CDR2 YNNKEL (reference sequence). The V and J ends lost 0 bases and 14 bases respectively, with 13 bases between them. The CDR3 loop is CASSQDVGRGYF. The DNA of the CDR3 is TGTGCCAGCAGCCAAGATGTGGGCAGGGGCTACTTC.

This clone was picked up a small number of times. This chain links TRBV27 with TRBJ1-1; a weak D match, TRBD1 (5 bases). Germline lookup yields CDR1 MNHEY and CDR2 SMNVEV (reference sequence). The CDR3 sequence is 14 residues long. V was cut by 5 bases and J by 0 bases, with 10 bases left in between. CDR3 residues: CASSRGTLNTEAFF. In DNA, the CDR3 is TGTGCCAGCAGTAGGGGCACCCTGAACACTGAAGCTTTCTTT.

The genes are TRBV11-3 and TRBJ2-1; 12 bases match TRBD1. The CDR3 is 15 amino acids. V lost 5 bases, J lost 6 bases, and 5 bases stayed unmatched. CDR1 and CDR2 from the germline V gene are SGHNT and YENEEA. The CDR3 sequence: CASSPGTGGRNEQFF. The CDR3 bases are TGTGCCAGCAGCCCCGGGACAGGGGGCCGCAATGAGCAGTTCTTC. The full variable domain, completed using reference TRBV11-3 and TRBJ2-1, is EAGVVQSPRYKIIEKKQPVAFWCNPISGHNTLYWYLQNLGQGPELLIRYENEEAVDDSQLPKDRFSAERLKGVDSTLKIQPAELGDSAVYLCASSPGTGGRNEQFFGPGTRLTVL.

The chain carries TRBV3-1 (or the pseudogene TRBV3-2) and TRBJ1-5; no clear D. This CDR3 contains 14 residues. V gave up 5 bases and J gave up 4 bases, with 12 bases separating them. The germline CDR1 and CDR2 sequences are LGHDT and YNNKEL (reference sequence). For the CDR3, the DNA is TGTGCCAGCAGCTCAGATGGCGGAAATCAGCCCCAGCATTTT. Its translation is CASSSDGGNQPQHF.

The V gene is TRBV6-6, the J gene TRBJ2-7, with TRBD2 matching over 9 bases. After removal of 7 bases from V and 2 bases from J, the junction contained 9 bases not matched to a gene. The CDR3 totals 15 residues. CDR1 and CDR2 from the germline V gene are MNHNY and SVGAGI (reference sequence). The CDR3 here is CASTVIAGAAYEQYF. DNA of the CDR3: TGTGCCAGCACCGTCATAGCGGGAGCGGCCTACGAGCAGTACTTC.

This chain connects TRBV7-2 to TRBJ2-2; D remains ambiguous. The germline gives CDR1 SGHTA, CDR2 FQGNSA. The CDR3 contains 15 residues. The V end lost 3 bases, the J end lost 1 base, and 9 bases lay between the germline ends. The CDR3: CASSLMGQNTGELFF. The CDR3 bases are TGTGCCAGCAGCTTGATGGGCCAGAACACCGGGGAGCTGTTTTTT.

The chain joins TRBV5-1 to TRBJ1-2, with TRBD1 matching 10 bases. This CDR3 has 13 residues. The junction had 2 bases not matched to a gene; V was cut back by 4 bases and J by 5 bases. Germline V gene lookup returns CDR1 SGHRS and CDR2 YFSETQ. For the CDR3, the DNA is TGCGCCAGCAGCGCGGGACAGGGGTATGGCTACACCTTC. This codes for CASSAGQGYGYTF.

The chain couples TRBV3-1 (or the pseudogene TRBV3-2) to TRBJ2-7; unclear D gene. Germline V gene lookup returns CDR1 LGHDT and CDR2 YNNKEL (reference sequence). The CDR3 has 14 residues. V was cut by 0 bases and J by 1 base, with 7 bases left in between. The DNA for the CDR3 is TGTGCCAGCAGCCAAGAGGCCGAATCCTACGAGCAGTACTTC. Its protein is CASSQEAESYEQYF.

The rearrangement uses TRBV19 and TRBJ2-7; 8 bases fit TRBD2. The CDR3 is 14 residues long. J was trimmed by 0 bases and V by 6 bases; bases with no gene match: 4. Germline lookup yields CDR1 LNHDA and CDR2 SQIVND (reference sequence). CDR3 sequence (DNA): TGTGCCAGTAGCCGACTAGCGAGCTCCTACGAGCAGTACTTC. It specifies CASSRLASSYEQYF.

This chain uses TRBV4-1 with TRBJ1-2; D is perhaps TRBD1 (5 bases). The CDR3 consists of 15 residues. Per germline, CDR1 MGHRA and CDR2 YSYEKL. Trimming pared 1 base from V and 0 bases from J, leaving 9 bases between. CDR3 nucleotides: TGCGCCAGCAGCCAAGCGGCAGGGTCTAACTATGGCTACACCTTC. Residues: CASSQAAGSNYGYTF.

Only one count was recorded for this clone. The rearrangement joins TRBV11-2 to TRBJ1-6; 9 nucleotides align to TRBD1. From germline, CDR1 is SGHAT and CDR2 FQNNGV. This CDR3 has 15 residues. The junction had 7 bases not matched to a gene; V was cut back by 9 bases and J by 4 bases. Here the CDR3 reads CASNTGTGYNSPLHF. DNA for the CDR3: TGTGCCAGTAACACCGGGACAGGGTATAATTCACCCCTCCACTTT.

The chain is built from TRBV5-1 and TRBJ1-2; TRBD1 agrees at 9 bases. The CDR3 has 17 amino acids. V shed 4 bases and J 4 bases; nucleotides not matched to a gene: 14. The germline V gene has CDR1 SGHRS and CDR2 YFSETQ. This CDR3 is CASSRGQGKGGPYGYTF. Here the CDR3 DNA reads TGCGCCAGCAGCCGGGGACAGGGAAAAGGGGGACCCTATGGCTACACCTTC.